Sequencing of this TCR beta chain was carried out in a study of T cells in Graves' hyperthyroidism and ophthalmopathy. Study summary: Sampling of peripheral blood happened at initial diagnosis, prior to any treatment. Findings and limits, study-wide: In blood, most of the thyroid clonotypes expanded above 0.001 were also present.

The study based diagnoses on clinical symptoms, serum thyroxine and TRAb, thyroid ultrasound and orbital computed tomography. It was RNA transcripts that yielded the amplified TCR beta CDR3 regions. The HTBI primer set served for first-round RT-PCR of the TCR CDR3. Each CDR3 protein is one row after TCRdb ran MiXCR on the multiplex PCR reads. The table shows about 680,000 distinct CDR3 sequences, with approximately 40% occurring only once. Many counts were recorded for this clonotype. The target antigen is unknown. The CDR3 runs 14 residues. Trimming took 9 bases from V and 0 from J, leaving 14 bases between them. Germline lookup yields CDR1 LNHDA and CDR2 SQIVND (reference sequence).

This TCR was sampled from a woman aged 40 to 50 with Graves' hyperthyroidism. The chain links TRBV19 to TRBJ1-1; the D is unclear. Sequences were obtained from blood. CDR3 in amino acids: CASSLGSVNTEAFF. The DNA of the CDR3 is TGTGCCAGCAGCTTAGGCTCGGTGAACACTGAAGCTTTCTTT.